The next 5 T cell receptor beta chains were all read from a single sample in a study of shared T cell receptors in the human thymus. Sequencing was performed with immunoSEQ multiplex PCR; in TCRdb, only in-frame clones are kept and a portion is missing. This sample carries roughly 560,000 clones, 75% to 85% of them seen once, and the ten largest clones take about 0.014%. These sequences were also reported in another study, on human thymus T cells.

Material for sequencing was thymocytes. The source is a boy under two years old with a congenital heart defect.

The gene calls are TRBV9 and TRBJ1-1; tentatively, D is TRBD1 (5 bases). The CDR3 spans 15 residues. CDR1 and CDR2 (germline): SGDLS, YYNGEE. The V end was cut by 0 bases, the J end by 2 bases, with 11 bases between. Here the CDR3 DNA reads TGTGCCAGCAGCGTAGGACAGAAGCTTAACACTGAAGCTTTCTTT. Its translation: CASSVGQKLNTEAFF.

The chain combines TRBV7-6 with TRBJ2-1; D is perhaps TRBD2 (5 bases). This CDR3 has 17 amino acids. V lost 0 bases and J lost 1, with 13 bases in between. Germline loops: CDR1 SGHVS, CDR2 FNYEAQ. The CDR3 region is CASSLALAGNSYNEQFF. The DNA of the CDR3 is TGTGCCAGCAGCTTAGCCCTGGCGGGCAATTCCTACAATGAGCAGTTCTTC.

This chain links TRBV30 with TRBJ2-3; 10 nucleotides match TRBD2. CDR3 length equals 17 residues. Trimming took 1 base from V and 0 from J; bases not matched to a gene: 7. The V gene's germline CDR1 is GTSNPN and CDR2 SVGIG (reference sequence). The DNA of the CDR3 is TGTGCCTGGAGTGGGGTAGCGGGAGGACTAAGCACAGATACGCAGTATTTT. Protein product: CAWSGVAGGLSTDTQYF.

The gene calls are TRBV19 and TRBJ1-3; no reliable D call. The V gene lost 7 bases and the J gene lost 0 bases, with 10 bases spanning the gap. The CDR3 has 14 residues. The V gene's germline CDR1 is LNHDA and CDR2 SQIVND (reference sequence). The CDR3 coding sequence is TGTGCCAGTACCCTACGGAGCTCTGGAAACACCATATATTTT. This gives the protein CASTLRSSGNTIYF. Full variable domain (remainder filled in from reference TRBV19 and TRBJ1-3): DGGITQSPKYLFRKEGQNVTLSCEQNLNHDAMYWYRQDPGQGLRLIYYSQIVNDFQKGDIAEGYSVSREKKESFPLTVTSAQKNPTAFYLCASTLRSSGNTIYFGEGSWLTVV.

The CDR3: CSARHSDTQYF. The CDR3 bases are TGCAGTGCTAGACACTCGGATACGCAGTATTTT. The gene calls are TRBV20-1 and TRBJ2-3; D is uncertain. CDR1 DFQATT and CDR2 SNEGSKA come from the germline V gene (reference sequence). CDR3 length equals 11 residues. V lost 2 bases and J lost 6, with 6 bases in between.